Following are 9 T cell receptor beta chains from one sample sequenced in a study of cytotoxic CD8 clonotypes in ibrutinib-treated CLL. Assay: immunoSEQ multiplex PCR; the TCRdb copy retains only in-frame clones and omits some. Here the sample spans 60,000 to 65,000 clones, roughly 57% being singletons. The sample was PBMCs, taken after 12 months of ibrutinib treatment. Receptors were obtained from a human donor with chronic lymphocytic leukemia.

This clone appeared once. CDR3 DNA: TGTGCCACCAGCAGAGTCGGGCTCGGTTCACCCCTCCACTTT. It yields the protein CATSRVGLGSPLHF. The chain employs TRBV15 and TRBJ1-6; D gene ambiguous. V lost 1 base, J lost 9 bases, and 10 bases lay in between. Germline CDR1 LNHNV, CDR2 YYDKDF (reference sequence). CDR3 length: 14 amino acids.

The rearrangement uses TRBV2 and TRBJ2-7; 7 bases align to TRBD2. Unmatched junction bases numbered 8, after V lost 5 bases and J lost 4 bases. This CDR3 comprises 14 residues. The germline gives CDR1 SNHLY, CDR2 FYNNEI. CDR3 amino acids: CASSFSVAGYEQYF. CDR3 coding DNA: TGTGCCAGCAGTTTTTCTGTAGCGGGTTACGAGCAGTACTTC.

This clone was picked up a small number of times. Sequence at one end of the junction differs from germline and may be a read error. This chain uses TRBV6-5 with TRBJ1-1; D is uncertain. CDR3 size: 14 residues. Germline CDR1 reads MNHEY; CDR2 reads SVGAGI. CDR3 in amino acids: CASSSDGMNTEAFF. The CDR3 nucleotides are TGCGCCAGCAGCTCGGACGGTATGAACACTGAAGCTTTCTTT.

This clone has just a few counts. The chain has TRBV5-6 and TRBJ2-3; either TRBD1 or TRBD2 may fit D (6 bases each). This CDR3 has 15 residues. Germline V CDR1 and CDR2: SGHDT, YYEEEE. V was pared by 2 bases and J by 1 base, with 11 bases between. The CDR3 DNA sequence: TGTGCCAGCAGCTTCCGGGGGCCCGGCACAGATACGCAGTATTTT. Its translation is CASSFRGPGTDTQYF.

The chain uses TRBV5-6 and TRBJ2-7; D tentatively fits TRBD1 or TRBD2 (5 bases each). The V gene lost 0 bases and the J gene lost 2 bases, with 9 bases spanning the gap. The CDR3 sequence is 14 residues long. Germline V gene sequence: CDR1 SGHDT, CDR2 YYEEEE. CDR3 in DNA: TGTGCCAGCAGCTTGGTGGGACGGACCTACGAGCAGTACTTC. Encoded protein: CASSLVGRTYEQYF.

This clone was recorded at least ten times. The genes are TRBV2 and TRBJ2-7; D gene uncertain. CDR3 length: 11 amino acids. Germline CDR1 reads SNHLY; CDR2 reads FYNNEI. V was shortened by 6 bases and J by 4 bases, with 7 bases between the two germline ends. CDR3 sequence: CASSEWYEQYF. The DNA of the CDR3 is TGTGCCAGCAGCGAGTGGTACGAGCAGTACTTC.

The genes are TRBV18 and TRBJ2-3; 9 nucleotides align to TRBD2. The CDR3 consists of 16 residues. Trimming removed 3 bases from V and 2 bases from J; junction bases left unmatched: 6. Per the germline V gene, CDR1 is KGHSH and CDR2 is LQKENI. The CDR3 region is CASSPSGTSPTDTQYF. CDR3 nucleotide sequence: TGTGCCAGCTCACCGTCTGGGACTAGCCCCACAGATACGCAGTATTTT.

This clone was detected a few times. The chain couples TRBV19 to TRBJ1-5, with D possibly being TRBD1 (5 bases). Deletions cut 3 bases from V and 4 bases from J, with 7 bases between. There are 13 residues in the CDR3. The germline V gene has CDR1 LNHDA and CDR2 SQIVND (reference sequence). The CDR3 sequence: CASSMTANQPQHF. The CDR3 DNA follows: TGTGCCAGTAGTATGACAGCAAATCAGCCCCAGCATTTT.

J is TRBJ2-3 and V is TRBV5-1; D ambiguous. The CDR3 sequence is 12 residues long. Germline assignment: CDR1 SGHRS and CDR2 YFSETQ. Trimming stripped 0 bases from V and 6 bases from J, with 5 bases between. CDR3 DNA: TGCGCCAGCAGCTTGGGTGGGGATACGCAGTATTTT. Protein: CASSLGGDTQYF.